This T cell receptor beta chain stems from a study of early T cells in non-severe SARS-CoV-2 infection. This CDR3 has 12 residues. Looked up from germline, CDR1 is SEHNR and CDR2 is FQNEAQ (reference sequence). V lost 5 bases, J lost 6 bases, and 7 bases lay in between. Individual cDNA molecules received unique molecular identifiers during library preparation. Each CDR3 protein is one row after TCRdb ran MiXCR on the 5' RACE reads. The sample has 53,000 or so distinct CDR3 sequences; less than 15% are singletons. The sequencing used whole blood, collected at baseline. The chain carries TRBV7-9 and TRBJ2-2; D perhaps matches TRBD1 (6 bases). This TCR was recovered from an adult who was a healthcare worker with PCR-confirmed SARS-CoV-2 infection or an uninfected control (not recorded which). For the CDR3, the DNA is TGTGCCAGCAGCGCAGGGGCCGGGGAGCTGTTTTTT. Its translation is CASSAGAGELFF.